Below are 15 T cell receptor beta chains sequenced from a single sample in a study of T cell repertoires in ileal Crohn's disease. TCRdb keeps only in-frame clones here, not all; method: immunoSEQ multiplex PCR. The table includes 5,000 to 6,500 clones, approximately 85% detected once. The sequenced sample consisted of ileal tissue. These receptor sequences come from an adult with Crohn's disease.

This clone was recorded only once. This chain uses TRBV18 with TRBJ1-5, with no clear D. Between the trimmed V and J ends, which lost 5 bases and 1 base, there was a span of 12 bases. The CDR3 totals 15 residues. CDR1 is KGHSH and CDR2 is LQKENI in the germline V gene. DNA for the CDR3: TGTGCCAGCTCATCCGGGGTAGCGAGCAATCAGCCCCAGCATTTT. This sequence encodes CASSSGVASNQPQHF.

This clone has more than one count but fewer than ten. This chain uses TRBV29-1 with TRBJ2-1; 7 nucleotides align to TRBD1. The CDR3 sequence is 15 residues long. The junction had 9 bases not matched to a gene; V was cut back by 7 bases and J by 0 bases. Germline lookup yields CDR1 SQVTM and CDR2 ANQGSEA. CDR3: CSAAVGTASYNEQFF. CDR3 DNA sequence: TGCAGCGCCGCGGTCGGGACAGCCTCCTACAATGAGCAGTTCTTC.

This chain connects TRBV7-9 to TRBJ1-1; no firm D call. CDR3 length equals 13 residues. The germline V gene encodes CDR1 SEHNR and CDR2 FQNEAQ (reference sequence). Trimming stripped 2 bases from V and 1 base from J, with 5 bases between. The chain's CDR3 is CASSLRSNTEAFF. CDR3 in DNA: TGTGCCAGCAGCTTACGGTCGAACACTGAAGCTTTCTTT. The full variable domain, in which reference TRBV7-9 and TRBJ1-1 provide the parts outside the CDR3, is DTGVSQNPRHKITKRGQNVTFRCDPISEHNRLYWYRQTLGQGPEFLTYFQNEAQLEKSRLLSDRFSAERPKGSFSTLEIQRTEQGDSAMYLCASSLRSNTEAFFGQGTRLTVV.

V is TRBV21-1 and J is TRBJ1-1. TRBV21-1 is classified as a pseudogene. CDR3 size: 15 residues. CDR3 in DNA: TGTGCCAGCAGCAAATCTGGCGGCCGGAACACTGAAGCTTTCTTT. Translating gives CASSKSGGRNTEAFF.

The chain has TRBV27 and TRBJ1-4; 9 nucleotides line up with TRBD1. J lost 8 bases, V lost 2 bases, and 6 bases had no gene match. The germline V gene has CDR1 MNHEY and CDR2 SMNVEV (reference sequence). The CDR3 totals 15 residues. The CDR3 sequence: CASSLGGQGREKLFF. CDR3 coding DNA: TGTGCCAGCAGTTTAGGGGGACAGGGTCGGGAAAAACTGTTTTTT.

CDR3 residues: CASSFRGGAGGELFF. The CDR3 nucleotides are TGTGCCAGCAGCTTTAGGGGGGGGGCCGGCGGGGAGCTGTTTTTT. The J gene is TRBJ2-2, the V gene TRBV7-2; D is possibly TRBD2 (7 bases). V lost 3 bases and J 7 bases, leaving 15 bases between the germline ends. This CDR3 spans 15 amino acids. The germline V gene encodes CDR1 SGHTA and CDR2 FQGNSA.

This rearrangement joins TRBV19 to TRBJ2-3; D not resolved. The V and J ends lost 0 bases and 3 bases respectively, with 4 bases between them. The CDR3 has 13 amino acids. CDR1 is LNHDA and CDR2 is SQIVND in the germline V gene (reference sequence). CDR3 region: CASSIEATDTQYF. CDR3 bases: TGTGCCAGTAGTATAGAAGCAACAGATACGCAGTATTTT.

V usage is TRBV30 and J usage is TRBJ1-5, with TRBD1 as a possible D gene (6 bases). The CDR3 is made up of 14 amino acids. Trimming took off 3 bases at V and 2 bases at J, with 11 bases between the two ends. Germline V gene lookup returns CDR1 GTSNPN and CDR2 SVGIG (reference sequence). The CDR3 protein is CAWSGRGGNQPQHF. In DNA, the CDR3 is TGTGCCTGGAGCGGCAGGGGTGGCAATCAGCCCCAGCATTTT.

The chain has TRBV2 and TRBJ2-5; 15 nucleotides match TRBD2. The V gene's germline CDR1 is SNHLY and CDR2 FYNNEI. Trimming cost V 11 bases and J 5 bases; bases outside gene matches: 9. This CDR3 has 15 amino acids. CDR3 loop: CAGAGTSGGRETQYF. Here the CDR3 DNA reads TGTGCCGGGGCAGGGACTAGCGGGGGGCGGGAGACCCAGTACTTC.

J is TRBJ1-2 and V is TRBV7-9; no reliable D call. Trimming removed 4 bases at V and 3 bases at J, with 15 bases between. The CDR3 loop spans 15 amino acids. Germline lookup yields CDR1 SEHNR and CDR2 FQNEAQ (reference sequence). CDR3: CASSSLAVSHYGYTF. The DNA for the CDR3 is TGTGCCAGCAGCTCCCTGGCAGTTTCCCACTATGGCTACACCTTC.

The table lists this clone with a count of one. The chain recombines TRBV20-1 with TRBJ1-3, with 7 bases lining up with TRBD1. With 3 bases clipped from V and 7 bases from J, the junction kept 0 bases outside the gene matches. Germline V gene data show CDR1 as DFQATT and CDR2 as SNEGSKA (reference sequence). The CDR3 consists of 11 residues. The CDR3 sequence: CSARTGNTIYF. In DNA form, the CDR3 reads TGCAGTGCTAGGACAGGGAACACCATATATTTT.

This clone appeared a single time. The chain recombines TRBV6-6 with TRBJ1-2; possible D gene TRBD1, 6 bases. The V end lost 4 bases, the J end lost 7 bases, and 13 bases lay between the germline ends. The CDR3 extends over 13 amino acids. Germline CDR1 MNHNY, CDR2 SVGAGI (reference sequence). DNA for the CDR3: TGTGCCAGCAGTTCCAACCTACAGGGTGGCTACACCTTC. Amino acid sequence: CASSSNLQGGYTF.

CDR3 DNA: TGTGCCAGCAGCCTATACACAGATACGCAGTATTTT. It translates to CASSLYTDTQYF. This rearrangement joins TRBV5-4 to TRBJ2-3; no clear D. The germline V and J ends were trimmed by 4 bases and 2 bases, with 5 bases remaining between them. Germline CDR1 SGHNT, CDR2 YYREEE (reference sequence). The CDR3 totals 12 residues. The whole variable domain, remainder taken from reference TRBV5-4 and TRBJ2-3, is ETGVTQSPTHLIKTRGQQVTLRCSSQSGHNTVSWYQQALGQGPQFIFQYYREEENGRGNFPPRFSGLQFPNYSSELNVNALELDDSALYLCASSLYTDTQYFGPGTRLTVL.

The V call is TRBV28, the J call TRBJ1-4; TRBD1 matches at 7 bases. Germline loops: CDR1 MDHEN, CDR2 SYDVKM. With V trimmed by 5 bases and J by 8 bases, 8 bases remained unmatched. The CDR3 sequence is 14 residues long. CDR3 coding DNA: TGTGCCAGCAGTGTACTACAGGGGCAAGAAAAACTGTTTTTT. It encodes CASSVLQGQEKLFF.

This CDR3 reads CASSQDKAGGAEEAFF. CDR3 nucleotide sequence: TGTGCCAGCAGCCAAGATAAAGCAGGGGGCGCGGAAGAAGCTTTCTTT. The chain is built from TRBV4-2 and TRBJ1-1, with 8 bases lining up with TRBD1. The CDR3 spans 16 residues. V shed 0 bases and J 8 bases; nucleotides not matched to a gene: 11. Per germline, CDR1 LGHNA and CDR2 YNFKEQ.